The rows below give T cell receptor beta chains drawn from one sample of a study of immune heterogeneity within non-small cell lung tumors. Each CDR3 protein is one row after TCRdb ran MiXCR on the multiplex PCR reads. This repertoire shows about 22,000 distinct CDR3 sequences, 28% found once; its top ten account for roughly 4.4%. The sequenced sample consisted of lung tumor tissue. These receptors all stem from a man aged 40-50 years with non-small cell lung cancer. Each CDR3 is given with its conserved first and last residue. The D gene is left open where the match is weak. Size is stated for part of the rows, as once, few or many counts, or as a class when the clone is expanded.

size: few
D: TRBD2
V: TRBV6-1
J: TRBJ2-5
DNA: TGTGCCAGCGGGGATAGAACTAGCGGGAGAAAGACCCAGTACTTC
CDR3: CASGDRTSGRKTQYF

size: few
D: .
V: TRBV6-1
J: TRBJ2-1
DNA: TGTGCCAGCAGTGATCTCGGAGGTTACAATGAGCAGTTCTTC
CDR3: CASSDLGGYNEQFF

size: .
D: TRBD1
V: TRBV19
J: TRBJ1-1
DNA: TGTGCCAGTAGTGGGACAGGGGGGTTCAACACTGAAGCTTTCTTT
CDR3: CASSGTGGFNTEAFF

size: .
D: .
V: TRBV19
J: TRBJ2-4
DNA: TGTGCCAGTAGTGCACAGGTCCCCAAAAACATTCAGTACTTC
CDR3: CASSAQVPKNIQYF

size: few
D: .
V: TRBV5-1
J: TRBJ1-1
DNA: TGCGCCAGCAGCTTGGGAGTGACGGGGGGGACTGAAGCTTTCTTT
CDR3: CASSLGVTGGTEAFF

size: .
D: .
V: TRBV25-1
J: TRBJ2-1
DNA: TGTGCCAGCAGTGAATTAGCTCACAATGAGCAGTTCTTC
CDR3: CASSELAHNEQFF

size: .
D: .
V: TRBV6-1
J: TRBJ1-1
DNA: TGTGCCAGCAGTCAAAAAATGAACACTGAAGCTTTCTTT
CDR3: CASSQKMNTEAFF

size: many
D: .
V: TRBV7-2
J: TRBJ2-7
DNA: TGTGCCAGCAGCGCCTCGGGACAAAGCTCCTACGAGCAGTACTTC
CDR3: CASSASGQSSYEQYF

size: .
D: .
V: TRBV18
J: TRBJ1-5
DNA: TGTGCCAGCTCACCATTTGATATCAATAGCAATCAGCCCCAGCATTTT
CDR3: CASSPFDINSNQPQHF

size: few
D: TRBD1
V: TRBV10-3
J: TRBJ2-5
DNA: TGTGCCATCAGTGAAGGGACAGGGGACTTCGTAGGGACCCAGTACTTC
CDR3: CAISEGTGDFVGTQYF

size: .
D: .
V: TRBV12-3/TRBV12-4
J: TRBJ1-3
DNA: TGTGCCAGCACCCATCCTGAGGGCCACGGAAAGACCATTTATTTT
CDR3: CASTHPEGHGKTIYF

size: many
D: TRBD1
V: TRBV20-1
J: TRBJ1-5
DNA: TGCAGTGCTAGGGACAGGGGGCTTCAGCCCCAGCATTTT
CDR3: CSARDRGLQPQHF

size: many
D: .
V: TRBV12-3/TRBV12-4
J: TRBJ2-7
DNA: TGTGCCAGCAGTTTAGCGACTAGGGGTGAGCAGTACTTC
CDR3: CASSLATRGEQYF

size: .
D: TRBD1
V: TRBV13
J: TRBJ2-4
DNA: TGTGCCAACAGCTTTTCCCTCCGGGACAGGGGTAACATTCAGTACTTC
CDR3: CANSFSLRDRGNIQYF

size: .
D: .
V: TRBV6-5
J: TRBJ1-5
DNA: TGTGCCAGCAGTTACCCTGGGACAAGGTTAGGTCAGCCCCAGCATTTT
CDR3: CASSYPGTRLGQPQHF

size: few
D: TRBD1
V: TRBV20-1
J: TRBJ2-3
DNA: TGCAGTGCTAGATCTCGACAGGGTACAGATACGCAGTATTTT
CDR3: CSARSRQGTDTQYF

size: .
D: TRBD1
V: TRBV9
J: TRBJ1-2
DNA: TGTGCCAGAAGCGACAGACAGGGGCCCTATGGCTACACCTTC
CDR3: CARSDRQGPYGYTF

size: few
D: TRBD1
V: TRBV18
J: TRBJ2-5
DNA: TGTGCCAGCTCACCAAGACAGGGGCAAGAGACCCAGTACTTC
CDR3: CASSPRQGQETQYF

size: many
D: .
V: TRBV6-1
J: TRBJ2-7
DNA: TGTGCCAGCTCCAACCGACCGGTATCCTACGAGCAGTACTTC
CDR3: CASSNRPVSYEQYF

size: .
D: .
V: TRBV15
J: TRBJ2-3
DNA: TGTGCCACCAGCCACAGACGGATTAGCACAGATACGCAGTATTTT
CDR3: CATSHRRISTDTQYF

size: .
D: TRBD1
V: TRBV24-1
J: TRBJ2-7
DNA: TGTGCCACCAGTGATGGGACAGGGACGTACGTGCAGTACTTC
CDR3: CATSDGTGTYVQYF

size: many
D: .
V: TRBV18
J: TRBJ2-2
DNA: TGTGCCAGCTCACCACCAAACAGCGCGAACACCGGGGAGCTGTTTTTT
CDR3: CASSPPNSANTGELFF

size: .
D: TRBD1
V: TRBV25-1
J: TRBJ1-1
DNA: TGTGCCAGCGGACAGGGAAACACTGAAGCTTTCTTT
CDR3: CASGQGNTEAFF

size: .
D: .
V: TRBV5-8
J: TRBJ2-7
DNA: TGTGCCAGCAGCTTCCTCAGGGGTAAGGGCGAGCAGTACTTC
CDR3: CASSFLRGKGEQYF

size: few
D: TRBD2
V: TRBV4-2
J: TRBJ2-2
DNA: TGTGCCAGCAGCCAAGATCCCCCTCGGGGCGGGAGCCCGGGGGGGGAGCTGTTTTTT
CDR3: CASSQDPPRGGSPGGELFF

size: .
D: .
V: TRBV7-2
J: TRBJ1-1
DNA: TGTGCCAGCAGCTTAGCGGTCACGGCGAACACTGAAGCTTTCTTT
CDR3: CASSLAVTANTEAFF

size: many
D: .
V: TRBV6-1
J: TRBJ1-2
DNA: TGTGCCAGCAGTGGGGCTTCTAACTATGGCTACACCTTC
CDR3: CASSGASNYGYTF

size: many
D: .
V: TRBV12-3/TRBV12-4
J: TRBJ1-1
DNA: TGTGCCAGCACCCAGGCAGGAGGTATGAACACTGAAGCTTTCTTT
CDR3: CASTQAGGMNTEAFF

size: many
D: TRBD2
V: TRBV20-1
J: TRBJ2-1
DNA: TGCAGTGCTAGAGTACGGGAGGGACATAACTACAATGAGCAGTTCTTC
CDR3: CSARVREGHNYNEQFF

size: .
D: TRBD2
V: TRBV27
J: TRBJ2-7
DNA: TGTGCCAGCAGTCCGGGACTAGCGGGAGTGGGCGAGCAGTACTTC
CDR3: CASSPGLAGVGEQYF

size: few
D: TRBD2
V: TRBV20-1
J: TRBJ2-1
DNA: TGCAGTGCTCCTCGGGGCGGGAGACCCAATGAGCAGTTCTTC
CDR3: CSAPRGGRPNEQFF

size: few
D: .
V: TRBV7-9
J: TRBJ2-3
DNA: TGTGCCAGCAGCTTAGGAGCTAATGCAGATACGCAGTATTTT
CDR3: CASSLGANADTQYF

size: many
D: TRBD2
V: TRBV14
J: TRBJ2-7
DNA: TGTGCCAGCAGCCAAGTAGCGGGAGGTTACGAGCAGTACTTC
CDR3: CASSQVAGGYEQYF

size: .
D: TRBD1
V: TRBV7-9
J: TRBJ2-3
DNA: TGTGCCATCAGCTCTTTCATTTCTGCGCCGGGACAGGGTAGATTAGATACGCAGTATTTT
CDR3: CAISSFISAPGQGRLDTQYF

size: few
D: .
V: TRBV5-5
J: TRBJ1-4
DNA: TGTGCCAGCAGCTCTGATGCAACTAATGAAAAACTGTTTTTT
CDR3: CASSSDATNEKLFF

size: few
D: .
V: TRBV5-1
J: TRBJ2-3
DNA: TGCGCCAGCAGCTTGGTAGCACGTAGCACAGATACGCAGTATTTT
CDR3: CASSLVARSTDTQYF

size: .
D: TRBD1
V: TRBV11-2
J: TRBJ2-1
DNA: TGTGACACCCACAGGGGGGAGTGGTACTCCTACAATGAGCAGTTCTTC
CDR3: CDTHRGEWYSYNEQFF

size: .
D: TRBD2
V: TRBV9
J: TRBJ2-7
DNA: TGTGCCAGCAGCGTAGGTTCGGGGGGGTCCTACGAGCAGTACTTC
CDR3: CASSVGSGGSYEQYF

size: many
D: .
V: TRBV20-1
J: TRBJ2-1
DNA: TGCAGTGCTAGAGTGGAGACTGAGCAGTTCTTC
CDR3: CSARVETEQFF

size: many
D: TRBD2
V: TRBV11-3
J: TRBJ2-7
DNA: TGTGCCAGCAGTCCAACTAGCGGGATAGCCTACGAGCAGTACTTC
CDR3: CASSPTSGIAYEQYF

size: .
D: .
V: TRBV9
J: TRBJ2-3
DNA: TGTGCCAGCAGCCTTAGCGTGAGTAGCACAGATACGCAGTATTTT
CDR3: CASSLSVSSTDTQYF

size: many
D: .
V: TRBV20-1
J: TRBJ2-7
DNA: TGCAGTGCTAGCATATTACGGGGCCAGGCCTACGAGCAGTACTTC
CDR3: CSASILRGQAYEQYF

size: few
D: TRBD1
V: TRBV29-1
J: TRBJ1-2
DNA: TGCAGCGCCCTCCGCAGGGGGATTGATGGCTACACCTTC
CDR3: CSALRRGIDGYTF

size: .
D: .
V: TRBV5-1
J: TRBJ1-1
DNA: TGCGCCAGCAGCTTGTATCGGGGGGGCACTGAAGCTTTCTTT
CDR3: CASSLYRGGTEAFF

size: many
D: TRBD1
V: TRBV14
J: TRBJ2-7
DNA: TGTGCCAGCAGCCATATGACAGGGTACTACGAGCAGTACTTC
CDR3: CASSHMTGYYEQYF

size: .
D: .
V: TRBV5-1
J: TRBJ1-6
DNA: TGCGCCAGCAGCTTGGAAGGGAATGTTAATTCACCCCTCCACTTT
CDR3: CASSLEGNVNSPLHF

size: .
D: TRBD2
V: TRBV5-1
J: TRBJ2-1
DNA: TGCGCCAGCAGCTTGGAGGGAGGGGAGCAGTTCTTC
CDR3: CASSLEGGEQFF

size: many
D: .
V: TRBV2
J: TRBJ1-5
DNA: TGTGCCAGCAGTGGATTAGGGGGGGGCAGCAATCAGCCCCAGCATTTT
CDR3: CASSGLGGGSNQPQHF

size: .
D: .
V: TRBV30
J: TRBJ1-1
DNA: TGTGCCTGGAGTGTACGCAGGACGGCGAACACTGAAGCTTTCTTT
CDR3: CAWSVRRTANTEAFF

size: few
D: TRBD1
V: TRBV4-2
J: TRBJ2-7
DNA: TGTGCCAGCAGCCCTCGACAGGGATACGACGAGCATTACTTC
CDR3: CASSPRQGYDEHYF

size: few
D: .
V: TRBV29-1
J: TRBJ1-2
DNA: TGCAGCGTTGATTCTCAGGGCGTCTATGGCTACACCTTC
CDR3: CSVDSQGVYGYTF